The 6 T cell receptor beta chains below come from one sample, sequenced in a study of blood T cells in healthy people across ages. Alongside a J-beta primer mix, a sample-barcoded 5' primer served in a second PCR lasting about 7 to 12 cycles. TCRdb ran MiXCR on the 5' RACE reads and lists one entry per CDR3 protein. The sample shows fewer than 750,000 distinct CDR3 sequences, 40% to 55% of them seen only once. The material sequenced was blood. The source is a man older than 75 in good health.

This clonotype was counted ten times or more. The V and J genes are TRBV7-2 and TRBJ2-5; D is undetermined. V lost 4 bases to trimming and J lost 5 bases, with 5 bases between them. Germline values: CDR1 SGHTA, CDR2 FQGNSA. The CDR3 runs 11 residues. CDR3 sequence (DNA): TGTGCCAGCAGCTCCAGGGAGACCCAGTACTTC. Translating it yields CASSSRETQYF.

J is TRBJ2-5 and V is TRBV20-1; 9 bases are a match to TRBD1. In germline, CDR1 is DFQATT, CDR2 SNEGSKA (reference sequence). Unmatched junction bases numbered 9, after V lost 3 bases and J lost 1 base. The CDR3 length is 16 residues. CDR3 DNA: TGCAGTGCTAGTGGACCGGGACAGGGATCCCAAGAGACCCAGTACTTC. Translated: CSASGPGQGSQETQYF.

This chain connects TRBV7-9 to TRBJ2-7; D is perhaps TRBD2 (6 bases). The germline V and J ends were trimmed by 6 bases and 3 bases, with 18 bases remaining between them. Germline CDR1 reads SEHNR; CDR2 reads FQNEAQ (reference sequence). The CDR3 loop spans 15 amino acids. In DNA, the CDR3 is TGTGCCAGCAGACTAGAAGGGGCGGGGAACTACGAGCAGTACTTC. Translated: CASRLEGAGNYEQYF. Full variable domain (rest looked up from reference TRBV7-9 and TRBJ2-7): DTGVSQNPRHKITKRGQNVTFRCDPISEHNRLYWYRQTLGQGPEFLTYFQNEAQLEKSRLLSDRFSAERPKGSFSTLEIQRTEQGDSAMYLCASRLEGAGNYEQYFGPGTRLTVT.

The chain uses TRBV3-1 and TRBJ1-4; 7 nucleotides match TRBD1. With 0 bases clipped from V and 8 bases from J, the junction kept 9 bases outside the gene matches. This CDR3 has 16 residues. The germline V gene encodes CDR1 LGHDT and CDR2 YNNKEL (reference sequence). In DNA, the CDR3 is TGTGCCAGCAGCCAAGATCTGGTGCAGGGGGGAGAAAAACTGTTTTTT. Residues: CASSQDLVQGGEKLFF.

The V call is TRBV7-2, the J call TRBJ2-3; TRBD2 matches at 9 bases. The V segment lost 4 bases and the J segment 5 bases; nucleotides outside the gene matches: 7. The CDR3 has 15 amino acids. The V gene's germline CDR1 is SGHTA and CDR2 FQGNSA. CDR3 DNA sequence: TGTGCCAGCAGCTCGACTAGCGGAGCCGAAGATACGCAGTATTTT. Translating it yields CASSSTSGAEDTQYF.

The V gene is TRBV7-2, the J gene TRBJ2-2, with TRBD2 matching over 7 bases. CDR3 length: 14 residues. The junction had 4 bases not matched to a gene; V was cut back by 4 bases and J by 5 bases. Germline CDR1 SGHTA, CDR2 FQGNSA. CDR3 coding DNA: TGTGCCAGCAGCTCGGGACTACAGACCGGGGAGCTGTTTTTT. Translation: CASSSGLQTGELFF. Supplemented by reference TRBV7-2 and TRBJ2-2, the full variable domain reads GAGVSQSPSNKVTEKGKDVELRCDPISGHTALYWYRQSLGQGLEFLIYFQGNSAPDKSGLPSDRFSAERTGGSVSTLTIQRTQQEDSAVYLCASSSGLQTGELFFGEGSRLTVL.